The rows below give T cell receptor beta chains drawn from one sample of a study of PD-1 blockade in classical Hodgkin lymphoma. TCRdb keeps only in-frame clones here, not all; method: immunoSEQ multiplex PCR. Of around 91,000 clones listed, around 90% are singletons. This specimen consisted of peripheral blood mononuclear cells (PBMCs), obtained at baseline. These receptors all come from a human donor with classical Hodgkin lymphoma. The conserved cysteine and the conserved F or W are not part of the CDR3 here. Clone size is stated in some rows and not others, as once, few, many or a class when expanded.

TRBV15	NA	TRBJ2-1	ATSREPGAKSYNEQF
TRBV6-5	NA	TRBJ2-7	ASGSGSYEQY
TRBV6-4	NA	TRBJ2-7	ASSDSGSGAPYEQY
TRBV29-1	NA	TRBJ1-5	SVIGHQH
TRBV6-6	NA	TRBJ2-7	ASSYSQAGEQY
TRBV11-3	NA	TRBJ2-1	ASSLGLGSGSREQF
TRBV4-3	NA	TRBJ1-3	ASSQDPGHGNTIY
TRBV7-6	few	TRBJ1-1	ASSLRGEGTEAF
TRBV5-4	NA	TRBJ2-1	ASSSRLAGHNEQF
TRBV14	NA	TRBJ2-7	ASSPPGGRIPYEQY
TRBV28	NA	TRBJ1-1	ASSLVAAMNTEAF
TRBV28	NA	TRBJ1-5	ASSSGGTNQPQH
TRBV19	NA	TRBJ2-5	ASSLQETQY
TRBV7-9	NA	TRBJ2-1	ASSAPTGGGEQF
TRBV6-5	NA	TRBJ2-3	ASSYSRWSGTDTQY
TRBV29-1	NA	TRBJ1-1	SAEFQDPNTEAF
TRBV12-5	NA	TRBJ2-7	ASGRTGSDEQY
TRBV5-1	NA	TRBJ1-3	ASSLLGRGNTIY
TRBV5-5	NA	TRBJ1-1	ASSPRTGPNTEAF
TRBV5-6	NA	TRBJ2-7	ASSLGIVPTYEQY
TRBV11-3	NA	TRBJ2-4	ASSSGPADIQY
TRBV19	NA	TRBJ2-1	ASSMPSGLAGVNEQF
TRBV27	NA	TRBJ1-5	ASSLWQGAQPQH
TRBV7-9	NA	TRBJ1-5	ASSPRQGGPQH
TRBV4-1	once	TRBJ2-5	ASSQDVSGQDQETQY
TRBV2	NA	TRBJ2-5	ASKGATQY